These T cell receptor beta chains were read from a single sample in a study of T-cell memory formation after mild COVID-19. Each CDR3 protein gets one entry after TCRdb re-called the 5' RACE reads with MiXCR. Among about 180,000 distinct CDR3 sequences listed, more than 15% were seen once. The source material was PBMCs or a T cell subset sorted from them (not recorded which). Source of these receptors: an adult woman who had mild COVID-19 (a few samples of this study predate the infection). Cell type and time point are not known. CDR3s include the opening cysteine and the closing phenylalanine or tryptophan. A D gene is named only where the DNA matches it firmly. Clone size is given for some rows only: seen once, a few or many times, or a class if the clone is expanded.

CDR3 DNA	CDR3 protein	V gene	J gene	D gene	clone size
TGTGCCTGGAGTACCCGGGGAGCCTCATACGAGCAGTACTTC	CAWSTRGASYEQYF	TRBV30	TRBJ2-7	NA	few
TGTGCCATCAGCCTAGCGTCGAGTGAGCAGTTCTTC	CAISLASSEQFF	TRBV10-3	TRBJ2-1	NA	many
TGTGCCAGCAGTCCCCGGGTCCGGGCCGGGACTCAGCCCCAGCATTTT	CASSPRVRAGTQPQHF	TRBV12-3/TRBV12-4	TRBJ1-5	NA	NA
TGCAGTGCTAGAGATGGATTTGGCTACACCTTC	CSARDGFGYTF	TRBV20-1	TRBJ1-2	NA	once
TGTGCCAGCAGCCCTGTCCCGGGACAGGAAAATCAGCCCCAGCATTTT	CASSPVPGQENQPQHF	TRBV11-3	TRBJ1-5	TRBD1	NA
TGCAGTGCTAGCAAGGCAGGGGGAAACTATGGCTACACCTTC	CSASKAGGNYGYTF	TRBV20-1	TRBJ1-2	TRBD1	once
TGTGCCACCAGTGATTCTGGGGGCGAGCAGTACTTC	CATSDSGGEQYF	TRBV24-1	TRBJ2-7	NA	NA
TGTGCCAGCAGCCAAGACGGGCTAGCGGGGGTGAAAAACATTCAGTACTTC	CASSQDGLAGVKNIQYF	TRBV3-1	TRBJ2-4	TRBD2	NA
TGCGCCAGCAGCCAGGGGGCTGGATATGGCTACACCTTC	CASSQGAGYGYTF	TRBV5-1	TRBJ1-2	TRBD1	few
TGCGCCAGCAGCTTAGGCGGGACAGAATACAATGAGCAGTTCTTC	CASSLGGTEYNEQFF	TRBV5-1	TRBJ2-1	NA	few
TGTGCCAGCAGCCAAGATCACGACAGATACAATGAGCAGTTCTTC	CASSQDHDRYNEQFF	TRBV4-2	TRBJ2-1	NA	few
TGTGCCATCAGTGAACCCTCCGGACTTACTAGCCTCGGAGATACGCAGTATTTT	CAISEPSGLTSLGDTQYF	TRBV10-3	TRBJ2-3	NA	NA
TGCGCCAGCAGCTGGGACAGGGCTGGAAACACCATATATTTT	CASSWDRAGNTIYF	TRBV5-1	TRBJ1-3	TRBD1	few
TGTGCCAGCAGCTCAAACAGGGGACGACAGCCCCAGCATTTT	CASSSNRGRQPQHF	TRBV7-8	TRBJ1-5	TRBD1	NA
TGCGCCAGCTCACCGGACCTTAATGAAAAACTGTTTTTT	CASSPDLNEKLFF	TRBV5-1	TRBJ1-4	NA	NA
TGCGCCAGCAGCCCGCTCTCGACCTCAGATACGCAGTATTTT	CASSPLSTSDTQYF	TRBV5-1	TRBJ2-3	NA	few
TGTGCCAGCAGTTTGGATAGCCGGGACACGCCTTCCTACGAGCAGTACTTC	CASSLDSRDTPSYEQYF	TRBV12-3/TRBV12-4	TRBJ2-7	NA	many
TGCGCCAGCAGCCGGGACAGGGCTTACAATGAGCAGTTCTTC	CASSRDRAYNEQFF	TRBV5-1	TRBJ2-1	TRBD1	many
TGTGCCAGCAGTTCAGGCGGGGAAGACCAGCATTTT	CASSSGGEDQHF	TRBV6-5	TRBJ1-5	NA	few
TGTGCCAGCAGCCCACAATCGATAGGATATGGGGCCAACGTCCTGACTTTC	CASSPQSIGYGANVLTF	TRBV3-1	TRBJ2-6	NA	NA
TGTGCCAGCAGCCCCAACCCGACTGTGAACAATGAGCAGTTCTTC	CASSPNPTVNNEQFF	TRBV7-2	TRBJ2-1	NA	NA
TGTGCCTGGGGCCGGGTCCACGAGCAGTACTTC	CAWGRVHEQYF	TRBV30	TRBJ2-7	NA	NA
TGCAGCGTTTCCTTCGGGGTGGACACCTTC	CSVSFGVDTF	TRBV29-1	TRBJ1-2	NA	NA
TGTGCCCACAGGATACTAGCGGGCGGCGGAGGGGATACGCAGTATTTT	CAHRILAGGGGDTQYF	TRBV7-9	TRBJ2-3	TRBD2	NA
TGTGCCAGCAGCTTGCTAGCGGGAGAGGGTGAGCAGTACTTC	CASSLLAGEGEQYF	TRBV7-9	TRBJ2-7	TRBD2	NA
TGTGCCAGCAGTTACTCTTCACCTTACTCCCTGTCAGATACGCAGTATTTT	CASSYSSPYSLSDTQYF	TRBV6-5	TRBJ2-3	NA	NA
TGTGCCAGCAGCTTAGGACAGGCCCTCTCTGGAAACACCATATATTTT	CASSLGQALSGNTIYF	TRBV7-8	TRBJ1-3	NA	NA
TGTGCCAGCAGTTACAGCGCCTCACAGCGACTAGCGGGAGCAGGGGGGGAGCTGTTTTTT	CASSYSASQRLAGAGGELFF	TRBV7-8	TRBJ2-2	TRBD2	NA
TGCGCCAGCAGCCCCGAGCCCGGGGGTACGCAGTATTTT	CASSPEPGGTQYF	TRBV5-1	TRBJ2-3	NA	few
TGTGCCAGCAGCTTGGCGGGGGAACAGACCCAGTACTTC	CASSLAGEQTQYF	TRBV5-4	TRBJ2-5	NA	NA
TGCAGCGTTCGTGCGGGGGTGACGAATGAGCAGTTCTTC	CSVRAGVTNEQFF	TRBV29-1	TRBJ2-1	TRBD2	few
TGCAGTGCTAGACAGGGCTTCGAGCAGTACTTC	CSARQGFEQYF	TRBV20-1	TRBJ2-7	NA	NA
TGTGCCAGCAGCTTAGAGTCGGGACCCGCCGGGGAGCTGTTTTTT	CASSLESGPAGELFF	TRBV11-2	TRBJ2-2	NA	many
TGTGCCAGCTCGCCCAGACCCGTGGGTACAGATACGCAGTATTTT	CASSPRPVGTDTQYF	TRBV18	TRBJ2-3	NA	few
TGTGCCAGCAGTTCCAGACTAGCGGGAGGACCTTCCTACGAGCAGTACTTC	CASSSRLAGGPSYEQYF	TRBV6-2/TRBV6-3	TRBJ2-7	TRBD2	few
TGTGCCAGCAGCCCCCCCCGAATCGGGGAGCTGTTTTTT	CASSPPRIGELFF	TRBV7-8	TRBJ2-2	NA	few